These 22 T cell receptor beta chains share one sample of origin, sequenced in a study of shared clonotypes between healthy human individuals. Sequencing used immunoSEQ multiplex PCR; TCRdb keeps in-frame clones, though not all of them. Here the sample spans 2 million to 2.5 million clones, 90% to 97% being singletons. Sequenced material: naive CD4+ T cells sorted from blood. Subset here: CD45RA+ positively selected. These receptors were obtained from a man in his late teens or twenties in good health.

The CDR3 region has the DNA TGTGCCAGCAGATTCGGGGTCACCAATCAGCCCCAGCATTTT. Translation gives CASRFGVTNQPQHF. V gene TRBV28 combines with J gene TRBJ1-5; D gene uncertain. Germline lookup yields CDR1 MDHEN and CDR2 SYDVKM. Trimming stripped 6 bases from V and 3 bases from J, with 12 bases between. The CDR3 is 14 amino acids.

The V gene is TRBV30, the J gene TRBJ2-5, with no clear D. The CDR3 runs to 13 residues. V was pared by 5 bases and J by 5 bases, with 15 bases between. Germline loops: CDR1 GTSNPN, CDR2 SVGIG (reference sequence). The CDR3 DNA reads TGTGCCTGGGGGCTTCAGCCCGGGGAGACCCAGTACTTC. The encoded protein is CAWGLQPGETQYF. Looking up the rest from reference TRBV30 and TRBJ2-5 gives the full variable domain: SQTIHQWPATLVQPVGSPLSLECTVEGTSNPNLYWYRQAAGRGLQLLFYSVGIGQISSEVPQNLSASRPQDRQFILSSKKLLLSDSGFYLCAWGLQPGETQYFGPGTRLLVL.

As concerns this clone: Relative to the germline gene, one junction end is altered; a read error may explain this. The chain uses TRBV11-2 and TRBJ1-2, with 9 nucleotides matching TRBD1. This CDR3 region has 14 residues. In germline, CDR1 is SGHAT, CDR2 FQNNGV. In DNA form, the CDR3 reads TGTGCCAGCAGCGTAGACAGGGGGAACTATGGCTACACCTTC. It yields the protein CASSVDRGNYGYTF.

The V and J genes are TRBV4-3 and TRBJ2-7; D gene uncertain. The CDR3 contains 13 residues. V was pared by 0 bases and J by 4 bases, with 7 bases between. Germline assignment: CDR1 LGHNA and CDR2 YSLEER. CDR3 bases: TGCGCCAGCAGCCAAGAGCTATTATACGAGCAGTACTTC. This codes for CASSQELLYEQYF.

This chain connects TRBV6-4 to TRBJ1-3, with D uncertain. The CDR3 covers 12 residues. V lost 11 bases and J 0 bases, leaving 8 bases between the germline ends. Germline CDR1 and CDR2: MRHNA and SNTAGT. The CDR3 spells CASWGSGNTIYF. The CDR3 DNA is TGTGCCTCCTGGGGCTCTGGAAACACCATATATTTT.

This sequence joins TRBV15 and TRBJ2-5, with D perhaps given as TRBD1 or TRBD2 (5 bases each). Trimming stripped 0 bases from V and 7 bases from J, with 12 bases between. Germline V CDR1 and CDR2: LNHNV, YYDKDF (reference sequence). This CDR3 spans 14 amino acids. The CDR3 is CATSRDRDGVTQYF. The CDR3 DNA reads TGTGCCACCAGCAGAGATAGGGACGGCGTGACCCAGTACTTC. Full variable domain (remainder filled in from reference TRBV15 and TRBJ2-5): DAMVIQNPRYQVTQFGKPVTLSCSQTLNHNVMYWYQQKSSQAPKLLFHYYDKDFNNEADTPDNFQSRRPNTSFCFLDIRSPGLGDTAMYLCATSRDRDGVTQYFGPGTRLLVL.

The DNA of the CDR3 is TGTGCCAGCTCACCAGAGAATGAAAAACTGTTTTTT. Its translation is CASSPENEKLFF. The rearrangement joins TRBV18 to TRBJ1-4; D gene ambiguous. The CDR3 totals 12 residues. V lost 2 bases to trimming and J lost 5 bases, with 3 bases between them. Per germline, CDR1 KGHSH and CDR2 LQKENI. The full variable domain, rest sourced from reference TRBV18 and TRBJ1-4, is NAGVMQNPRHLVRRRGQEARLRCSPMKGHSHVYWYRQLPEEGLKFMVYLQKENIIDESGMPKERFSAEFPKEGPSILRIQQVVRGDSAAYFCASSPENEKLFFGSGTQLSVL.

Details on this clone: Other DNA sequences in the sample encode the same CDR3. The chain combines TRBV30 with TRBJ2-5; the D is unclear. This CDR3 is 11 amino acids long. CDR1 is GTSNPN and CDR2 is SVGIG in the germline V gene (reference sequence). V lost 2 bases to trimming and J lost 1 base, with 2 bases between them. The DNA for the CDR3 is TGTGCCTGGAGTCGCCAAGAGACCCAGTACTTC. Its protein is CAWSRQETQYF.

The genes are TRBV6-1 and TRBJ1-6; 10 positions match TRBD1. V lost 9 bases and J lost 2; bases outside the gene matches: 4. Germline CDR1 is MNHNS and CDR2 is SASEGT. This CDR3 has 15 residues. CDR3 DNA sequence: TGTGCCAGTGGACAGGGGGTTGCCTATAATTCACCCCTCCACTTT. It yields the protein CASGQGVAYNSPLHF.

This chain uses TRBV4-1 with TRBJ2-1, with 7 bases fitting TRBD1. The junction had 5 bases not matched to a gene; V was cut back by 2 bases and J by 7 bases. The germline gives CDR1 MGHRA, CDR2 YSYEKL. The CDR3 has 14 residues. The CDR3 bases are TGCGCCAGCAGCCAACTGGACAGGATTAATGAGCAGTTCTTC. Its protein product is CASSQLDRINEQFF.

The chain links TRBV4-1 to TRBJ2-1; 11 bases are a match to TRBD2. Looked up from germline, CDR1 is MGHRA and CDR2 is YSYEKL. With 3 bases clipped from V and 4 bases from J, the junction kept 5 bases outside the gene matches. The CDR3 covers 16 residues. The DNA of the CDR3 is TGCGCCAGCAGCCACTCGACTAGCGGGACATACAATGAGCAGTTCTTC. Amino acids: CASSHSTSGTYNEQFF.

This clone was observed once. The chain uses TRBV5-1 and TRBJ2-1; maybe TRBD2 (5 bases). Germline-derived CDR1 and CDR2 are SGHRS and YFSETQ. V shed 6 bases and J shed 6 bases, with 16 bases lying between them. The CDR3 contains 14 residues. Here the CDR3 DNA reads TGCGCCAGCATGGGCGATGGGCGGGTCAATGAGCAGTTCTTC. Translation: CASMGDGRVNEQFF.

V usage is TRBV21-1 and J usage is TRBJ2-7; TRBD2 is the table's D call and was not checked against the DNA. TRBV21-1 is a pseudogene. The CDR3 sequence is 18 residues long. The DNA for the CDR3 is TGTGCCAGCAGCCAAGTATCGGGACTAGCGGGGGGGCGCCACGAGCAGTACTTC. This sequence encodes CASSQVSGLAGGRHEQYF.

Notes on this clone: The sample has other DNA sequences that encode this CDR3 too. The chain carries TRBV5-1 and TRBJ1-2; D gene unclear. Trimming took off 0 bases at V and 3 bases at J, with 6 bases between the two ends. The CDR3 extends over 13 amino acids. The V gene's germline CDR1 is SGHRS and CDR2 YFSETQ. The CDR3 sequence is CASSLDRYYGYTF. CDR3 nucleotide sequence: TGCGCCAGCAGCTTGGACCGCTACTATGGCTACACCTTC.

This clone was recorded once. DNA of the CDR3: TGTGCCAGCAGCCAACCGGGACTAGCGGTCTACGAGCAGTACTTC. This gives the protein CASSQPGLAVYEQYF. The chain recombines TRBV2 with TRBJ2-7; 11 nucleotides match TRBD2. V lost 6 bases and J lost 3; bases outside the gene matches: 7. CDR3 length: 15 amino acids. CDR1 SNHLY and CDR2 FYNNEI come from the germline V gene.

This chain links TRBV6-5 with TRBJ2-2, with 7 bases lining up with TRBD1. Germline V gene lookup returns CDR1 MNHEY and CDR2 SVGAGI. The trim removed 6 bases at V and 4 bases at J, leaving 5 bases unmatched. CDR3 length: 14 amino acids. For the CDR3, the DNA is TGTGCCAGCAGCCGCACAGGGGTCACCGGGGAGCTGTTTTTT. Protein: CASSRTGVTGELFF.

This chain joins TRBV6-5 and TRBJ1-5; 7 bases are shared with TRBD1. The V gene's germline CDR1 is MNHEY and CDR2 SVGAGI. The trim removed 6 bases at V and 2 bases at J, leaving 7 bases unmatched. This CDR3 is 15 amino acids long. In DNA form, the CDR3 reads TGTGCCAGCAGAAGACAGGGAGAGGGCAATCAGCCCCAGCATTTT. This codes for CASRRQGEGNQPQHF.

The chain couples TRBV16 to TRBJ1-2; D not certain. V dropped 1 base and J dropped 4 bases, with 7 bases sitting between them. Germline CDR1 KGHSY, CDR2 FQNENV. CDR3 size: 13 residues. Here the CDR3 reads CASSQYNGYGYTF. CDR3 nucleotide sequence: TGTGCCAGCAGCCAATACAACGGCTATGGCTACACCTTC. Full variable domain (rest looked up from reference TRBV16 and TRBJ1-2): GEEVAQTPKHLVRGEGQKAKLYCAPIKGHSYVFWYQQVLKNEFKFLISFQNENVFDETGMPKERFSAKCLPNSPCSLEIQATKLEDSAVYFCASSQYNGYGYTFGSGTRLTVV.

This clone was recorded once. The rearrangement uses TRBV11-2 and TRBJ1-3; no clear D. The CDR3 loop spans 17 amino acids. Between the trimmed V and J ends, which lost 1 base and 1 base, there was a span of 14 bases. Germline V gene data show CDR1 as SGHAT and CDR2 as FQNNGV. The CDR3 region has the DNA TGTGCCAGCAGCTTAGTGTTTCGGTCGGGTTCTGGAAACACCATATATTTT. This encodes CASSLVFRSGSGNTIYF.

The chain joins TRBV2 to TRBJ1-5; unclear D gene. The CDR3 is 13 residues long. Germline V lookup: CDR1 SNHLY, CDR2 FYNNEI. The V gene lost 6 bases and the J gene lost 5 bases, with 11 bases spanning the gap. CDR3 in amino acids: CASRGSGDQPQHF. DNA for the CDR3: TGTGCCAGCAGGGGCTCAGGAGATCAGCCCCAGCATTTT.

The V gene is TRBV25-1, the J gene TRBJ1-2; D is ambiguous. The CDR3 sequence is 13 residues long. Trimming removed 2 bases at V and 5 bases at J, with 9 bases between. Germline assignment: CDR1 MGHDK and CDR2 SYGVNS. The CDR3 loop is CASSEGSPYGYTF. The CDR3 coding sequence is TGTGCCAGCAGTGAAGGGTCTCCTTATGGCTACACCTTC.

To note about this clone: Within the sample, other DNA sequences also encode this same CDR3. The V call is TRBV2, the J call TRBJ2-2; D is unresolved. The CDR3 has 13 amino acids. V was cut by 6 bases and J by 0 bases, with 5 bases left in between. Germline lookup yields CDR1 SNHLY and CDR2 FYNNEI. In DNA, the CDR3 is TGTGCCAGCAGCCGTACGAACACCGGGGAGCTGTTTTTT. Amino acids: CASSRTNTGELFF.